This TCR beta chain was identified in a study of blood T cell repertoires in COVID-19. Whole-study context: The United States, Italy and Spain supplied acute and convalescent COVID-19 samples. Sources were T cells, B-cell-depleted T cells, or PBMCs; the material itself was cDNA or gDNA.

In the authors' workflow: Estimates of nucleated cell counts were drawn from the amplification of reference gene primers. Clones were sequenced by immunoSEQ multiplex PCR, and TCRdb holds only the in-frame ones, with some missing. V, J and clone size derive from that table, while D and trimming were established from the DNA sequence. The table includes some 170,000 clones, roughly 87% detected once. There are 15 residues in the CDR3. Trimming cost V 3 bases and J 7 bases; bases outside gene matches: 9. The germline CDR1 and CDR2 sequences are DFQATT and SNEGSKA (reference sequence). Specimen: peripheral blood. The source is a woman between 65 and 79 years old with acute or convalescent COVID-19. The chain employs TRBV20-1 and TRBJ2-1; TRBD2 agrees at 10 bases. DNA for the CDR3: TGCAGTGCTAGTAGGTCGGGACTAGCGTCAAATGAGCAGTTCTTC. Residues: CSASRSGLASNEQFF.